This passage covers 23 T cell receptor beta chains from one sample sequenced in a study of persistence of HIV-infected CD4 T cells. The immunoSEQ assay was version 4, run in survey mode. Assay used: immunoSEQ multiplex PCR; TCRdb lists only in-frame clones, some missing. The sample yields about 45,000 clones, about 90% seen once. These receptors have no identified antigens. Anti-CD3/anti-CD28 beads served as a nonspecific positive control stimulus. Sorting of responding CD4+ T cells relied on upregulated CD40 ligand together with CD69. Here the sequenced sample was CD4+ T cells sorted from PBMCs after 18-hour stimulation, taken from a patient who received antiretroviral therapy. These TCRs come from an adult woman with HIV who was CMV-seropositive.

J is TRBJ1-1 and V is TRBV5-1; D call uncertain. This CDR3 is 14 amino acids long. Germline CDR1 and CDR2: SGHRS and YFSETQ. V was pared by 4 bases and J by 0 bases, with 10 bases between. Here the CDR3 reads CASSVESLNTEAFF. In DNA, the CDR3 is TGCGCCAGCAGCGTAGAGAGCCTGAACACTGAAGCTTTCTTT.

The rearrangement uses TRBV2 and TRBJ2-1, with 7 positions matching TRBD2. There are 17 residues in the CDR3. The J segment lost 2 bases and the V segment lost 1 base, leaving 8 bases of the junction unmatched. From germline, CDR1 is SNHLY and CDR2 FYNNEI. The CDR3 protein is CASSEGASGRTYNEQFF. CDR3 nucleotide sequence: TGTGCCAGCAGTGAAGGAGCTAGCGGAAGGACCTACAATGAGCAGTTCTTC.

This clone was detected once. This chain connects TRBV7-9 to TRBJ2-7; no reliable D call. Trimming stripped 1 base from V and 1 base from J, with 2 bases between. The germline V gene has CDR1 SEHNR and CDR2 FQNEAQ (reference sequence). The CDR3 spans 12 residues. Here the CDR3 DNA reads TGTGCCAGCAGCTTAGTTTCCTACGAGCAGTACTTC. As protein: CASSLVSYEQYF. The entire variable domain, with the rest obtained from reference TRBV7-9 and TRBJ2-7, is as follows: DTGVSQNPRHKITKRGQNVTFRCDPISEHNRLYWYRQTLGQGPEFLTYFQNEAQLEKSRLLSDRFSAERPKGSFSTLEIQRTEQGDSAMYLCASSLVSYEQYFGPGTRLTVT.

V is TRBV6-1 and J is TRBJ1-2; D remains unclear. CDR3 length equals 13 residues. Looked up from germline, CDR1 is MNHNS and CDR2 is SASEGT. The ends were cut back, 3 bases at V and 4 bases at J, with 9 bases in the middle. The CDR3 spells CASSEQQFYGYTF. In nucleotides, the CDR3 is TGTGCCAGCAGTGAGCAGCAGTTCTATGGCTACACCTTC.

The chain carries TRBV24-1 and TRBJ2-3; 9 bases align to TRBD1. The CDR3 extends over 16 amino acids. The germline CDR1 and CDR2 sequences are KGHDR and SFDVKD. V shed 4 bases, J shed 2 bases, and the junction held 6 bases outside the gene matches. This chain's CDR3 is CATSDRDRDPTDTQYF. The CDR3 region has the DNA TGTGCCACCAGTGACCGGGACAGGGACCCCACAGATACGCAGTATTTT.

This clone was seen a single time. The gene calls are TRBV28 and TRBJ2-3; no clear D. In germline, CDR1 is MDHEN, CDR2 SYDVKM. Trimming stripped 7 bases from V and 0 bases from J, with 11 bases between. This CDR3 is built from 14 residues. The CDR3 loop is CASKPGLSTDTQYF. CDR3 nucleotide sequence: TGTGCCAGCAAGCCCGGGCTTAGCACAGATACGCAGTATTTT.

This clone was counted a few times. The gene calls are TRBV7-9 and TRBJ1-1, with D possibly TRBD1 on 5 matching bases. The CDR3 loop spans 14 amino acids. Trimming removed 5 bases from V and 4 bases from J, with 14 bases in between. Germline loops: CDR1 SEHNR, CDR2 FQNEAQ (reference sequence). CDR3 sequence reads: CASSPPRAGTEAFF. In DNA form, the CDR3 reads TGTGCCAGCAGCCCCCCCAGGGCGGGCACTGAAGCTTTCTTT.

The V gene is TRBV10-3, the J gene TRBJ1-2; D ambiguous. This CDR3 region has 12 residues. Trimming shortened V by 11 bases and J by 1 base, and 11 bases separated the two germline ends. CDR1 is ENHRY, CDR2 SYGVKD, per germline. The CDR3, as DNA: TGTGCCTCCTTGGGGTTTAACTATGGCTACACCTTC. Translating gives CASLGFNYGYTF.

This sequence joins TRBV5-6 and TRBJ2-3; 8 nucleotides match TRBD2. Trimming cost V 0 bases and J 3 bases; bases outside gene matches: 9. The V gene's germline CDR1 is SGHDT and CDR2 YYEEEE. This CDR3 region has 17 residues. The CDR3 DNA sequence: TGTGCCAGCAGCTTGGTGCGAGCGGGGGCGGGGACAGATACGCAGTATTTT. It codes for CASSLVRAGAGTDTQYF.

The J gene is TRBJ2-7, the V gene TRBV6-6; 8 bases align to TRBD1. The CDR3 consists of 14 residues. V was pared by 4 bases and J by 3 bases, with 5 bases of the junction left unmatched. Germline V gene data show CDR1 as MNHNY and CDR2 as SVGAGI (reference sequence). The CDR3, as DNA: TGTGCCAGCAGTTCAGGACAGGGAGGCTACGAGCAGTACTTC. Translating it yields CASSSGQGGYEQYF.

This clone has just one count. V gene TRBV3-1 (or the pseudogene TRBV3-2) combines with J gene TRBJ1-2; D remains ambiguous. The germline V and J ends were trimmed by 0 bases and 4 bases, with 9 bases remaining between them. CDR1 and CDR2 (germline): LGHDT, YNNKEL (reference sequence). The CDR3 contains 14 residues. CDR3 sequence (DNA): TGTGCCAGCAGCCAAGATGACATCCTCTATGGCTACACCTTC. Protein sequence: CASSQDDILYGYTF.

The count of this clone is one. The V and J genes are TRBV9 and TRBJ2-3; TRBD1 matches 9 bases. CDR1 is SGDLS and CDR2 is YYNGEE in the germline V gene. The V gene end was trimmed by 4 bases and the J gene end by 6 bases; junction bases not matched to a gene: 9. The CDR3 loop spans 15 amino acids. This CDR3 reads CASSPWTGVTDTQYF. CDR3 nucleotides: TGTGCCAGCAGCCCTTGGACAGGGGTCACTGATACGCAGTATTTT.

A remark on this clone: A read error may produce the germline difference seen at one junction end. CDR3 sequence: CASSRDHNAEAFF. CDR3 sequence (DNA): TGTGCCAGCAGCCGAGACCACAACGCTGAGGCTTTCTTT. The J gene is TRBJ1-1, the V gene TRBV7-8; D is ambiguous. Germline values: CDR1 SGHVS, CDR2 FQNEAQ. The CDR3 totals 13 residues.

This clone was detected a few times. The V and J genes are TRBV4-3 and TRBJ1-5; 10 positions agree with TRBD1. The CDR3 sequence is 18 residues long. J gave up 4 bases and V 0 bases, and 9 bases lay outside the gene matches. Germline lookup yields CDR1 LGHNA and CDR2 YSLEER. DNA for the CDR3: TGCGCCAGCAGCCAAGATGCACACGGGACAGGGGTGAATCAGCCCCAGCATTTT. This translates into CASSQDAHGTGVNQPQHF.

This chain links TRBV5-1 with TRBJ2-7; tentative D call: TRBD1 (6 bases). The CDR3 consists of 15 residues. The V and J ends lost 0 bases and 3 bases respectively, with 13 bases between them. The V gene's germline CDR1 is SGHRS and CDR2 YFSETQ. The CDR3 loop reads CASSLAWDNLYEQYF. CDR3 sequence (DNA): TGCGCCAGCAGCTTGGCTTGGGACAACCTCTACGAGCAGTACTTC.

The chain uses TRBV18 and TRBJ1-1; a weak D match, TRBD1 (6 bases). The length of the CDR3 is 15 residues. In germline, CDR1 is KGHSH, CDR2 LQKENI. Trimming removed 1 base at V and 1 base at J, with 10 bases between. CDR3 loop: CASSPLRQENTEAFF. For the CDR3, the DNA is TGTGCCAGCTCACCACTCAGACAGGAGAACACTGAAGCTTTCTTT.

The J gene is TRBJ1-5, the V gene TRBV6-2 or TRBV6-3, with D unresolved. The V gene's germline CDR1 is MNHEY and CDR2 SVGEGT. With 5 bases removed from V and 1 base from J, the gap between germline ends came to 9 bases. The CDR3 runs to 14 residues. The CDR3 bases are TGTGCCAGCAGTCCCCTAGGGAGCAATCAGCCCCAGCATTTT. Its translation: CASSPLGSNQPQHF.

The rearrangement links TRBV9 to TRBJ2-7, with D possibly matching TRBD2 (7 bases). Trimming took 3 bases from V and 0 from J, leaving 25 bases between them. The CDR3 contains 19 residues. Germline loops: CDR1 SGDLS, CDR2 YYNGEE. CDR3 sequence reads: CASSAPGAGDWRSSYEQYF. CDR3 DNA sequence: TGTGCCAGCAGCGCCCCGGGGGCGGGGGACTGGAGGAGCTCCTACGAGCAGTACTTC.

The CDR3 DNA is TGTGCCAGCAGCCGGACAGACTCCCCTGGGGCCAACGTCCTGACTTTC. This codes for CASSRTDSPGANVLTF. The chain carries TRBV28 and TRBJ2-6; possibly TRBD1 for D (6 bases). Per germline, CDR1 MDHEN and CDR2 SYDVKM. V dropped 6 bases and J dropped 2 bases, with 14 bases sitting between them. There are 16 residues in the CDR3. The variable domain in full, completed from reference TRBV28 and TRBJ2-6, reads DVKVTQSSRYLVKRTGEKVFLECVQDMDHENMFWYRQDPGLGLRLIYFSYDVKMKEKGDIPEGYSVSREKKERFSLILESASTNQTSMYLCASSRTDSPGANVLTFGAGSRLTVL.

J is TRBJ1-6 and V is TRBV6-4; D ambiguous. V was trimmed by 6 bases and J by 7 bases, leaving 13 bases between them. The CDR3 loop spans 14 amino acids. CDR1 and CDR2 from the germline V gene are MRHNA and SNTAGT. The CDR3 here is CASSKELENSPLHF. CDR3 DNA: TGTGCCAGCAGCAAGGAGTTGGAGAATTCACCCCTCCACTTT.

The chain recombines TRBV27 with TRBJ1-1; D is perhaps TRBD1 (5 bases). Germline lookup yields CDR1 MNHEY and CDR2 SMNVEV (reference sequence). The V gene lost 5 bases and the J gene lost 4 bases, with 11 bases spanning the gap. The CDR3 has 13 residues. DNA of the CDR3: TGTGCCAGCAGTCTTATCGGGGCCACTGAAGCTTTCTTT. Amino acid sequence: CASSLIGATEAFF.

In its sample, this clone was seen once. V is TRBV19 and J is TRBJ1-4; TRBD1 might be the D (6 bases). Per the germline V gene, CDR1 is LNHDA and CDR2 is SQIVND (reference sequence). The CDR3 consists of 13 residues. V was shortened by 5 bases and J by 11 bases, with 15 bases between the two germline ends. CDR3 in amino acids: CASSLGQPGKLFF. CDR3 DNA sequence: TGTGCCAGTAGTCTGGGACAACCAGGGAAACTGTTTTTT.

DNA of the CDR3: TGCGCCAGCAGCCAAGATAGGACAGTTTACAATGAGCAGTTCTTC. This sequence encodes CASSQDRTVYNEQFF. The chain employs TRBV4-3 and TRBJ2-1, with D tentatively TRBD1 (6 bases). This CDR3 spans 15 amino acids. Trimming removed 0 bases at V and 4 bases at J, with 10 bases between. The germline CDR1 and CDR2 sequences are LGHNA and YSLEER.